The TCR beta chain described here comes from a study of blood T cell repertoires in COVID-19. Looking at the study overall: The United States, Italy and Spain supplied acute and convalescent COVID-19 samples. T cells, B-cell-depleted T cells, or PBMCs supplied cDNA or gDNA.

Germline CDR1 is MDHEN and CDR2 is SYDVKM. The CDR3 covers 17 residues. Unmatched junction bases numbered 9, after V lost 5 bases and J lost 0 bases. In the original processing: Nucleated cell number was recorded as an estimate derived from reference gene primer amplification. Here immunoSEQ multiplex PCR was the method, and the copy in TCRdb shows in-frame clones only, minus some. V, J and clone size are those of that table, while D and trimming were read from the DNA. This table has around 270,000 clones, around 89% appearing once. The source of this sequence is a man aged 35-49 years with acute or convalescent COVID-19. This chain uses TRBV28 with TRBJ1-3; 8 nucleotides match TRBD1. The sample taken for sequencing was peripheral blood. DNA for the CDR3: TGTGCCAGCAGTCGTCCCGGGACAGGTAACTCTGGAAACACCATATATTTT. The encoded protein is CASSRPGTGNSGNTIYF. The full variable domain, its missing parts supplied by reference TRBV28 and TRBJ1-3, is DVKVTQSSRYLVKRTGEKVFLECVQDMDHENMFWYRQDPGLGLRLIYFSYDVKMKEKGDIPEGYSVSREKKERFSLILESASTNQTSMYLCASSRPGTGNSGNTIYFGEGSWLTVV.